Below, 13 T cell receptor beta chains from the same sample are listed, as sequenced in a study of T cells in localized non-small cell lung cancer. The method was immunoSEQ multiplex PCR; TCRdb's version includes in-frame clones alone and lacks a portion of them. The table lists under 40,000 clones, more than 65% of them singletons, with around 16% in the top ten. The material sequenced was peripheral blood, taken before any cancer treatment. Every receptor here comes from a male donor at least 60 years old with stage III squamous cell lung carcinoma.

The chain combines TRBV2 with TRBJ1-1; no reliable D call. CDR1 SNHLY and CDR2 FYNNEI come from the germline V gene. The CDR3 length is 11 residues. Trimming pared 1 base from V and 7 bases from J, leaving 4 bases between. CDR3 residues: CASSEVIEAFF. DNA of the CDR3: TGTGCCAGCAGTGAAGTGATTGAAGCTTTCTTT.

The chain carries TRBV4-1 and TRBJ1-1; D gene uncertain. The CDR3 totals 15 residues. Germline V gene data show CDR1 as MGHRA and CDR2 as YSYEKL. V lost 6 bases and J lost 4, with 18 bases in between. CDR3 in DNA: TGCGCCAGCAGTCCAAGAGAGTCCAGGCCCACTGAAGCTTTCTTT. It codes for CASSPRESRPTEAFF.

This sequence joins TRBV27 and TRBJ2-5; D uncertain. Germline CDR1 and CDR2: MNHEY and SMNVEV (reference sequence). V was shortened by 6 bases and J by 1 base, with 9 bases between the two germline ends. The CDR3 sequence is 13 residues long. CDR3: CASSAGFQETQYF. The CDR3 DNA reads TGTGCCAGCAGCGCAGGATTCCAAGAGACCCAGTACTTC.

This chain uses TRBV9 with TRBJ2-7; possibly TRBD2 for D (5 bases). The length of the CDR3 is 14 residues. Trimming removed 3 bases at V and 4 bases at J, with 14 bases between. The V gene's germline CDR1 is SGDLS and CDR2 YYNGEE. DNA for the CDR3: TGTGCCAGCAGCGCCGGGGAGTTAAATTACGAGCAGTACTTC. This gives the protein CASSAGELNYEQYF.

The genes are TRBV11-2 and TRBJ2-7, with a weak D call TRBD2 (6 bases). V was trimmed by 4 bases and J by 0 bases, leaving 13 bases between them. The CDR3 spans 15 residues. Germline CDR1 and CDR2: SGHAT and FQNNGV. CDR3 region: CASSWRADTSYEQYF. The CDR3 region has the DNA TGTGCCAGCAGCTGGAGGGCGGACACCTCCTACGAGCAGTACTTC.

This clone was seen a handful of times. This chain connects TRBV7-9 to TRBJ1-1; the match to TRBD1 covers 9 bases. V lost 4 bases to trimming and J lost 3 bases; unmatched junction nucleotides: 0. From germline, CDR1 is SEHNR and CDR2 FQNEAQ (reference sequence). CDR3 length equals 13 residues. The CDR3 bases are TGTGCCAGCAGCTGGACAGGGGACACTGAAGCTTTCTTT. It encodes CASSWTGDTEAFF.

This chain connects TRBV29-1 to TRBJ2-1; TRBD2 matches 12 bases. This CDR3 contains 17 residues. CDR1 and CDR2 (germline): SQVTM, ANQGSEA. V shed 2 bases, J shed 2 bases, and the junction held 7 bases outside the gene matches. The chain's CDR3 is CSVEFIGLAGTYNEQFF. The DNA for the CDR3 is TGCAGCGTTGAATTCATAGGACTAGCGGGAACCTACAATGAGCAGTTCTTC.

This clone has just a few counts. The chain joins TRBV10-3 to TRBJ2-7; D is unclear. V was trimmed by 6 bases and J by 3 bases, leaving 6 bases between them. The CDR3 contains 11 residues. Germline-derived CDR1 and CDR2 are ENHRY and SYGVKD. Written as DNA, the CDR3 is TGTGCCATCAGGAATAGCTACGAGCAGTACTTC. Translated, it gives CAIRNSYEQYF.

J is TRBJ2-3 and V is TRBV27; 13 positions match TRBD2. V lost 5 bases and J lost 3; bases outside the gene matches: 8. The CDR3 covers 17 residues. Per germline, CDR1 MNHEY and CDR2 SMNVEV (reference sequence). The CDR3 here is CASSARTSGGRTDTQYF. The CDR3 DNA is TGTGCCAGCAGTGCGCGGACTAGCGGGGGTAGGACAGATACGCAGTATTTT.

This chain joins TRBV5-6 and TRBJ1-5; 10 bases align to TRBD1. This CDR3 is 17 amino acids long. The ends lost 0 bases at V and 3 bases at J; junction bases unmatched: 6. CDR1 is SGHDT and CDR2 is YYEEEE in the germline V gene. This CDR3 reads CASSLAGQGGHNQPQHF. CDR3 bases: TGTGCCAGCAGCTTGGCCGGACAGGGGGGACACAATCAGCCCCAGCATTTT.

In its sample, this clone was seen once. The rearrangement links TRBV7-2 to TRBJ2-2, with unresolved D. V was clipped by 5 bases and J by 0 bases, with 10 bases between them. The germline V gene encodes CDR1 SGHTA and CDR2 FQGNSA. This CDR3 region has 15 residues. In DNA, the CDR3 is TGTGCCAGCAGCATGACTGTCGCGAACACCGGGGAGCTGTTTTTT. As protein: CASSMTVANTGELFF. The complete variable domain, with remaining parts taken from reference TRBV7-2 and TRBJ2-2, reads GAGVSQSPSNKVTEKGKDVELRCDPISGHTALYWYRQSLGQGLEFLIYFQGNSAPDKSGLPSDRFSAERTGGSVSTLTIQRTQQEDSAVYLCASSMTVANTGELFFGEGSRLTVL.

V usage is TRBV30 and J usage is TRBJ1-5; D is undetermined. The ends were cut back, 1 base at V and 4 bases at J, with 8 bases in the middle. This CDR3 spans 13 amino acids. Germline CDR1 is GTSNPN and CDR2 is SVGIG (reference sequence). The CDR3 region has the DNA TGTGCCTGGAGTGAGGCCTGGAATCAGCCCCAGCATTTT. Its translation is CAWSEAWNQPQHF.

This rearrangement joins TRBV5-1 to TRBJ2-5; no firm D call. Germline V CDR1 and CDR2: SGHRS, YFSETQ. This CDR3 has 15 amino acids. Trimming pared 4 bases from V and 3 bases from J, leaving 16 bases between. CDR3 DNA: TGCGCCAGCAGCCCCCCATATGACGCAAAAGAGACCCAGTACTTC. It yields the protein CASSPPYDAKETQYF.